Described below is a single TCR beta chain sequence and its context. Its antigen is not identified. This entry belongs to a study of T cell responses to AZD1222 COVID-19 vaccine. Study summary: Pooling of second doses given at about 4 or about 12 weeks was done. Study-level findings and limits: A mostly white British donor set with more females was recruited, and clonal diversity was possibly underestimated. Along spike, vaccine-associated CD4 TCRs were found throughout, with dominance at 160-218 and 743-854.

Germline-derived CDR1 and CDR2 are LGHNA and YSLEER. Trimming cost V 2 bases and J 7 bases, with 11 bases left between them. There are 13 residues in the CDR3. This table comes from immunoSEQ multiplex PCR, and its TCRdb copy is limited to in-frame clones, with some not included. The table shows approximately 190,000 clones, with around 93% occurring only once. The TCR sequence derives from an adult in good health. V and J are TRBV4-3 and TRBJ1-2; D is unresolved. This sample comprised peripheral blood, obtained on day 0 of AZD1222 vaccination. CDR3 DNA sequence: TGCGCCAGCAGCCAATCCCAGGAAGGTGGCTACACCTTC. Translated, it gives CASSQSQEGGYTF.